These T cell receptor beta chains were read from a single sample in a study of human T cells and chemical hapten exposure. TCRdb independently ran MiXCR on the RACE reads; one entry per CDR3 protein. The sample has approximately 43,000 distinct CDR3 sequences, under 4.5% seen once. Sequenced here: whole blood, sampled in connection with sensitization to the hapten diphenylcyclopropenone (DPC). These receptors came from a man in his forties or fifties with alopecia areata. Some clones in this sample may be carry-over from other donors' samples. Both conserved end residues are trimmed from each CDR3. D genes are given only for firm matches.

V gene: TRBV12-3/TRBV12-4
D gene: TRBD1
J gene: TRBJ2-7
CDR3 protein: ASTSGTVLYEQY

V gene: TRBV5-4
D gene: TRBD1
J gene: TRBJ2-2
CDR3 protein: ASRKDRGSGELF

V gene: TRBV18
D gene: -
J gene: TRBJ2-3
CDR3 protein: ASSPPAGIITDTQY

V gene: TRBV7-2
D gene: TRBD2
J gene: TRBJ2-3
CDR3 protein: ASSLRLAGTDTQY

V gene: TRBV6-2/TRBV6-3
D gene: -
J gene: TRBJ2-3
CDR3 protein: ASSRGLRDTQY

V gene: TRBV12-3/TRBV12-4
D gene: -
J gene: TRBJ1-6
CDR3 protein: ASRIRGENSPLH

V gene: TRBV28
D gene: TRBD2
J gene: TRBJ2-3
CDR3 protein: ASKGLRGLAGGAIRTDTQY

V gene: TRBV2
D gene: -
J gene: TRBJ1-6
CDR3 protein: ASRPRTAGGSPLH

V gene: TRBV20-1
D gene: TRBD1
J gene: TRBJ2-7
CDR3 protein: SAERDSGYEQY

V gene: TRBV18
D gene: -
J gene: TRBJ2-7
CDR3 protein: ASSQGQAGGTYEQY

V gene: TRBV11-3
D gene: TRBD2
J gene: TRBJ2-5
CDR3 protein: ASSLTSGSQETQY

V gene: TRBV18
D gene: -
J gene: TRBJ1-1
CDR3 protein: ASSPIGKLMNTEAF

V gene: TRBV29-1
D gene: -
J gene: TRBJ1-1
CDR3 protein: SVEGQNTEAF

V gene: TRBV3-1
D gene: -
J gene: TRBJ2-2
CDR3 protein: ASSPPAGGTGELF

V gene: TRBV5-4
D gene: -
J gene: TRBJ2-7
CDR3 protein: ASSFAGVSYEQY

V gene: TRBV3-1
D gene: TRBD2
J gene: TRBJ2-3
CDR3 protein: ASSPLAGGVTDTQY

V gene: TRBV28
D gene: TRBD2
J gene: TRBJ2-7
CDR3 protein: ASSSGGPSKEQY

V gene: TRBV4-2
D gene: -
J gene: TRBJ2-2
CDR3 protein: ASSQAQRDTGELF

V gene: TRBV20-1
D gene: -
J gene: TRBJ1-2
CDR3 protein: SARDRMDGTANYGYT

V gene: TRBV20-1
D gene: TRBD2
J gene: TRBJ2-5
CDR3 protein: SVIQTSGLGETQY

V gene: TRBV4-2
D gene: -
J gene: TRBJ1-2
CDR3 protein: ASSQIDSNYGYT

V gene: TRBV6-2/TRBV6-3
D gene: TRBD2
J gene: TRBJ2-3
CDR3 protein: ASSPQLGLAGGTDTQY

V gene: TRBV4-1
D gene: -
J gene: TRBJ2-5
CDR3 protein: ASSPQTTQETQY

V gene: TRBV2
D gene: TRBD2
J gene: TRBJ2-3
CDR3 protein: ASILAGGALTDTQY

V gene: TRBV10-2
D gene: TRBD1
J gene: TRBJ2-5
CDR3 protein: ASNPGQGKETQY

V gene: TRBV12-3/TRBV12-4
D gene: -
J gene: TRBJ2-1
CDR3 protein: ASSLEIEYNEQF

V gene: TRBV28
D gene: -
J gene: TRBJ2-7
CDR3 protein: STSGLPPYEQY

V gene: TRBV29-1
D gene: TRBD1
J gene: TRBJ2-3
CDR3 protein: SVGRQGMSTDTQY

V gene: TRBV30
D gene: -
J gene: TRBJ1-5
CDR3 protein: AWSTRGVQPQH

V gene: TRBV28
D gene: -
J gene: TRBJ1-1
CDR3 protein: ASSLVGDTEAF

V gene: TRBV5-1
D gene: TRBD2
J gene: TRBJ2-3
CDR3 protein: ASSPGLAFTDTQY

V gene: TRBV5-1
D gene: TRBD2
J gene: TRBJ2-7
CDR3 protein: ASSLAPGSGGPEQY

V gene: TRBV5-6
D gene: TRBD1
J gene: TRBJ2-1
CDR3 protein: ASSGRQGPSLWEQF

V gene: TRBV12-3/TRBV12-4
D gene: -
J gene: TRBJ2-3
CDR3 protein: ASSLQEWLTSTDTQY

V gene: TRBV27
D gene: TRBD1
J gene: TRBJ1-6
CDR3 protein: ASRPTGVGSPLH

V gene: TRBV28
D gene: -
J gene: TRBJ2-7
CDR3 protein: ASSRTGETYEQY

V gene: TRBV5-1
D gene: TRBD1
J gene: TRBJ1-6
CDR3 protein: ASSSSGTGNSPLH

V gene: TRBV29-1
D gene: -
J gene: TRBJ2-3
CDR3 protein: SGGPPRGGGY

V gene: TRBV6-1
D gene: -
J gene: TRBJ1-1
CDR3 protein: ASRKDFLQGSNTEAF

V gene: TRBV6-2/TRBV6-3
D gene: -
J gene: TRBJ2-5
CDR3 protein: ASSPVEETQY

V gene: TRBV7-9
D gene: TRBD2
J gene: TRBJ2-1
CDR3 protein: ASSLAPSGNEQF

V gene: TRBV28
D gene: -
J gene: TRBJ2-3
CDR3 protein: ASSPGAGDLMSTDTQY

V gene: TRBV20-1
D gene: -
J gene: TRBJ1-2
CDR3 protein: SAIVPQGGGYT

V gene: TRBV12-5
D gene: -
J gene: TRBJ2-5
CDR3 protein: ASALEETQY

V gene: TRBV20-1
D gene: TRBD2
J gene: TRBJ2-1
CDR3 protein: SISRSGSMDEQF

V gene: TRBV27
D gene: -
J gene: TRBJ2-2
CDR3 protein: ASSLGPNTGELF

V gene: TRBV20-1
D gene: TRBD2
J gene: TRBJ2-4
CDR3 protein: SARDPIAGVNIQY

V gene: TRBV27
D gene: -
J gene: TRBJ1-3
CDR3 protein: ASGQLTSGNTIY

V gene: TRBV20-1
D gene: -
J gene: TRBJ1-1
CDR3 protein: SAQALWGTEAF

V gene: TRBV12-3/TRBV12-4
D gene: -
J gene: TRBJ2-7
CDR3 protein: ASRSTISYEQY

V gene: TRBV7-2
D gene: TRBD1
J gene: TRBJ2-5
CDR3 protein: ASSWGQQETQY

V gene: TRBV29-1
D gene: -
J gene: TRBJ2-1
CDR3 protein: SVDPPRHNYNEQF

V gene: TRBV29-1
D gene: -
J gene: TRBJ1-2
CDR3 protein: SVDGLGGYNYGYT

V gene: TRBV6-6
D gene: -
J gene: TRBJ2-3
CDR3 protein: ASSVTDTQY

V gene: TRBV7-9
D gene: -
J gene: TRBJ1-2
CDR3 protein: ASSLAGGTGYGYT

V gene: TRBV3-1
D gene: TRBD1
J gene: TRBJ1-2
CDR3 protein: ASSQPDRGGYGYT

V gene: TRBV5-1
D gene: -
J gene: TRBJ1-5
CDR3 protein: ASSLALAGRTQPQH

V gene: TRBV20-1
D gene: -
J gene: TRBJ1-3
CDR3 protein: SARSSGNTIY